The source of this T cell receptor (beta chain) is a study of CD8 T cells in Susac syndrome. RNA amounts of 0.5 to 1 ug underwent reverse transcription with random hexamers. immunoSEQ multiplex PCR amplified TCR beta CDR3 across 54 Vbeta, 13 Jbeta. Using its own MiXCR run on the immunoSEQ multiplex PCR reads, TCRdb lists one record per CDR3 protein. The data show hundreds of thousands of distinct CDR3 sequences, with approximately 95% seen just once and under 0.12% held by the top ten. This CDR3 contains 15 residues. V was pared by 5 bases and J by 5 bases, with 18 bases between. Per the germline V gene, CDR1 is GTSNPN and CDR2 is SVGIG (reference sequence). Peripheral blood CD8+ and CD4+ T cells were profiled by TCR beta sequencing.

J is TRBJ2-2 and V is TRBV30, with a possible D match to TRBD1 (6 bases). The sequencing sample was made of CD4+ T cells from PBMCs. This receptor was taken from a human donor with Susac syndrome. CDR3 DNA: TGTGCCTGGGGGGGCCGGGCCAGAGGGACCGGGGAGCTGTTTTTT. It yields the protein CAWGGRARGTGELFF.